This T cell receptor (beta chain) comes out of a study of blood T cell repertoires in COVID-19. On the study more broadly: PBMCs, B-cell-depleted T cells, or T cells were the source of the cDNA or gDNA that made up the material.

V gave up 2 bases and J gave up 11 bases; unmatched junction bases: 6. The germline V gene encodes CDR1 SGHTA and CDR2 FQGTGA. The CDR3 consists of 15 residues. Repertoires were generated with immunoSEQ multiplex PCR, while TCRdb's copy carries only in-frame clones and drops some. The table records some 400,000 clones, 85% to 90% of them present only once. Participants had their cohort set by participant-reported clinical history. The chain uses TRBV7-3 and TRBJ2-1; 13 nucleotides match TRBD2. The sequence derives from a man younger than 40 who had recovered from COVID-19. The sample comprised PBMCs or T cells enriched from blood (not recorded which). DNA of the CDR3: TGTGCCAGCAGCTTAGGACTAGCGGGAGTCCAAAAGCAGTTCTTC. Protein sequence: CASSLGLAGVQKQFF.